This T cell receptor (beta chain) was documented in a study of T cell changes during pregnancy in multiple sclerosis. The CDR3 totals 12 residues. Sequencing used immunoSEQ multiplex PCR; TCRdb keeps in-frame clones, though not all of them. The data contain about 69,000 clones, around 92% of them seen just once; the ten biggest clones take up 1.5% to 2.5%. This chain joins TRBV21-1 and TRBJ2-4; TRBD2 is the table's D call, not checked against the DNA. TRBV21-1 represents a pseudogene. This specimen was peripheral blood, taken in the third trimester of pregnancy. This TCR derives from a female donor in good health, enrolled as a control in a pregnancy study. Here the CDR3 reads CATGTEGNIQYF. The DNA of the CDR3 is TGTGCCACCGGGACTGAGGGAAACATTCAGTACTTC.